This T cell receptor (beta chain) was captured by sequencing in a study of response to subunit inactivated influenza vaccine. Study findings and constraints: T cells newly recruited by each seasonal influenza vaccination are few, the authors suggested.

V lost 5 bases and J lost 8, with 19 bases in between. The CDR3 runs 14 residues. Germline-derived CDR1 and CDR2 are DFQATT and SNEGSKA (reference sequence). Regarding this clonotype: The antigen remains unidentified.

TCRdb fed the RT-PCR reads into MiXCR, producing one record per CDR3 protein. The table has about half a million distinct CDR3 sequences, about 25% seen once; the top ten hold around 2%. The receptor comes from a man between 45 and 60 years old who received an inactivated influenza vaccine. The starting material was CD4+ T cells sorted from PBMCs, obtained about 5 days after vaccination. The V call is TRBV20-1, the J call TRBJ2-1; D assignment may be TRBD1 or TRBD2 (5 bases each). For the CDR3, the DNA is TGCAGTGCTCCGATCCGGGGCTACGTGGATGAGCAGTTCTTC. It encodes CSAPIRGYVDEQFF.